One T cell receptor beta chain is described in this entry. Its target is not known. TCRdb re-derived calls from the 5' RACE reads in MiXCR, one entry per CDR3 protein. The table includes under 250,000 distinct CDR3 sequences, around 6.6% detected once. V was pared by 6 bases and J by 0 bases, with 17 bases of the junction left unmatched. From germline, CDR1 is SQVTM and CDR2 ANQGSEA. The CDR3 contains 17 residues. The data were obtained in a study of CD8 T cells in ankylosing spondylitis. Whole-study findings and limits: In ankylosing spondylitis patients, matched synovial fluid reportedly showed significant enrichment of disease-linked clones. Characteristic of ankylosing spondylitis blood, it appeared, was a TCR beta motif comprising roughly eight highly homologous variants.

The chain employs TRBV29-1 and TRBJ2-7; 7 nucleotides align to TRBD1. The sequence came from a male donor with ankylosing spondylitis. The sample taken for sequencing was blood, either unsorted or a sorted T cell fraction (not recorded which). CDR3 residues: CSVAPQPKTGPSYEQYF. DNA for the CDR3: TGCAGCGTGGCCCCTCAACCAAAGACAGGGCCCTCCTACGAGCAGTACTTC.